These 21 T cell receptor beta chains share one sample of origin, sequenced in a study of PD-L1 blockade in urothelial cancer. Libraries were prepared by immunoSEQ multiplex PCR; TCRdb keeps only in-frame clonotypes and omits some of them. This table has 40,000 to 45,000 clones, around 80% appearing once. Source: PBMCs, taken around atezolizumab (anti-PD-L1) treatment. The source of these receptors is a man between 70 and 80 years old with urothelial cancer.

The rearrangement uses TRBV4-3 and TRBJ2-7, with 7 positions matching TRBD2. The J segment lost 0 bases and the V segment lost 0 bases, leaving 5 bases of the junction unmatched. This CDR3 is built from 16 residues. The germline gives CDR1 LGHNA, CDR2 YSLEER. The CDR3 spells CASSQDLAAASYEQYF. DNA of the CDR3: TGCGCCAGCAGCCAAGATCTAGCGGCCGCCTCCTACGAGCAGTACTTC.

This clone was counted only a few times. This chain links TRBV11-3 with TRBJ2-3; TRBD1 is a possible D gene (5 bases). This CDR3 is 16 amino acids long. The germline V gene encodes CDR1 SGHNT and CDR2 YENEEA. V was shortened by 5 bases and J by 3 bases, with 18 bases between the two germline ends. The CDR3 sequence is CASSPGGMGRTDTQYF. DNA for the CDR3: TGTGCCAGCAGCCCAGGCGGCATGGGGCGAACAGATACGCAGTATTTT. The whole variable domain, filled in from reference TRBV11-3 and TRBJ2-3, reads EAGVVQSPRYKIIEKKQPVAFWCNPISGHNTLYWYLQNLGQGPELLIRYENEEAVDDSQLPKDRFSAERLKGVDSTLKIQPAELGDSAVYLCASSPGGMGRTDTQYFGPGTRLTVL.

V gene TRBV11-2 combines with J gene TRBJ1-1; D gene ambiguous. V was shortened by 7 bases and J by 5 bases, with 14 bases between the two germline ends. CDR1 and CDR2 from the germline V gene are SGHAT and FQNNGV. The CDR3 sequence is 13 residues long. The CDR3 reads CASIRQAGTEAFF. The CDR3 DNA reads as TGTGCCAGCATCAGGCAGGCGGGGACTGAAGCTTTCTTT.

This chain connects TRBV18 to TRBJ2-1, with D possibly being TRBD2 (6 bases). V lost 0 bases and J lost 4, with 13 bases in between. CDR1 KGHSH and CDR2 LQKENI come from the germline V gene. This CDR3 contains 16 residues. The CDR3 DNA sequence: TGTGCCAGCTCACCACCCCAGCGGGCGGCATACAATGAGCAGTTCTTC. This gives the protein CASSPPQRAAYNEQFF. Full variable domain (remainder filled in from reference TRBV18 and TRBJ2-1): NAGVMQNPRHLVRRRGQEARLRCSPMKGHSHVYWYRQLPEEGLKFMVYLQKENIIDESGMPKERFSAEFPKEGPSILRIQQVVRGDSAAYFCASSPPQRAAYNEQFFGPGTRLTVL.

This chain uses TRBV28 with TRBJ1-2; D is possibly TRBD1 (5 bases). The CDR3 consists of 11 residues. Trimming pared 2 bases from V and 13 bases from J, leaving 11 bases between. Germline V gene sequence: CDR1 MDHEN, CDR2 SYDVKM. In DNA, the CDR3 is TGTGCCAGCAGTTTAGACAGAATCCCCACCTTC. Translated: CASSLDRIPTF.

The chain carries TRBV7-8 and TRBJ1-2, with a tentative D call TRBD1 (6 bases). Per the germline V gene, CDR1 is SGHVS and CDR2 is FQNEAQ. The CDR3 contains 15 residues. Deletions cut 5 bases from V and 1 base from J, with 14 bases between. This chain's CDR3 is CASSPITGNNYGYTF. In nucleotides, the CDR3 is TGTGCCAGCAGCCCAATTACAGGGAATAACTATGGCTACACCTTC.

The V gene is TRBV4-3, the J gene TRBJ2-3, with 11 bases that match TRBD2. V dropped 4 bases and J dropped 4; count of bases not matched to a gene: 4. Germline V gene data show CDR1 as LGHNA and CDR2 as YSLEER. This CDR3 contains 15 residues. The CDR3 reads CASSPLAGAADTQYF. The CDR3 DNA is TGCGCCAGCAGCCCACTAGCGGGAGCTGCAGATACGCAGTATTTT.

V gene TRBV5-4 combines with J gene TRBJ2-1; maybe TRBD1 (5 bases). The CDR3 contains 16 residues. Germline values: CDR1 SGHNT, CDR2 YYREEE (reference sequence). V lost 5 bases, J lost 3 bases, and 18 bases lay in between. This CDR3 reads CASSSPQGMGYNEQFF. As DNA, the CDR3 is TGTGCCAGCAGTTCCCCGCAGGGTATGGGCTACAATGAGCAGTTCTTC. Full variable domain (outside the CDR3, taken from reference TRBV5-4 and TRBJ2-1): ETGVTQSPTHLIKTRGQQVTLRCSSQSGHNTVSWYQQALGQGPQFIFQYYREEENGRGNFPPRFSGLQFPNYSSELNVNALELDDSALYLCASSSPQGMGYNEQFFGPGTRLTVL.

The genes are TRBV27 and TRBJ1-1; D may be TRBD1 (6 bases). CDR1 MNHEY and CDR2 SMNVEV come from the germline V gene (reference sequence). The CDR3 contains 14 residues. V was shortened by 0 bases and J by 10 bases, with 15 bases between the two germline ends. Written as DNA, the CDR3 is TGTGCCAGCAGTTTATCAGGGCAGGGGACACGAGCTTTCTTT. It is translated as CASSLSGQGTRAFF.

The chain joins TRBV27 to TRBJ2-5; 9 nucleotides line up with TRBD1. Germline V CDR1 and CDR2: MNHEY, SMNVEV (reference sequence). V was pared by 2 bases and J by 7 bases, with 5 bases of the junction left unmatched. CDR3 length: 14 amino acids. CDR3 in amino acids: CASSLTDRGGTQYF. The CDR3 nucleotides are TGTGCCAGCAGTTTAACGGACAGGGGAGGGACCCAGTACTTC.

V usage is TRBV29-1 and J usage is TRBJ2-2, with D maybe TRBD2 (6 bases). V was pared by 6 bases and J by 5 bases, with 19 bases between. Germline-derived CDR1 and CDR2 are SQVTM and ANQGSEA. This CDR3 contains 15 residues. The CDR3 is CSVRTVTSRTGELFF. DNA of the CDR3: TGCAGCGTCCGGACGGTTACTAGCCGAACCGGGGAGCTGTTTTTT.

The V call is TRBV5-6, the J call TRBJ2-1; the match to TRBD2 covers 13 bases. Germline CDR1 SGHDT, CDR2 YYEEEE. V trimming: 3 bases; J trimming: 4 bases; junction bases outside the gene matches: 4. This CDR3 contains 16 residues. For the CDR3, the DNA is TGTGCCAGCAGCTCGCTACTAGCGGGAGGGTACAATGAGCAGTTCTTC. As protein: CASSSLLAGGYNEQFF.

The chain carries TRBV5-4 and TRBJ1-1; D possibly corresponds to TRBD1 (6 bases). The CDR3 runs to 14 residues. V lost 4 bases, J lost 5 bases, and 15 bases lay in between. In germline, CDR1 is SGHNT, CDR2 YYREEE (reference sequence). For the CDR3, the DNA is TGTGCCAGCAGCGCTAGAACAGGGTTAACTGAAGCTTTCTTT. Protein product: CASSARTGLTEAFF.

The J gene is TRBJ1-4, the V gene TRBV7-9; D is ambiguous. The germline V gene encodes CDR1 SEHNR and CDR2 FQNEAQ (reference sequence). This CDR3 spans 15 amino acids. The V and J ends lost 5 bases and 7 bases respectively, with 17 bases between them. The CDR3 sequence: CASSPSNRRGEKLFF. For the CDR3, the DNA is TGTGCCAGCAGCCCCAGCAACCGACGGGGTGAAAAACTGTTTTTT.

The V call is TRBV7-9, the J call TRBJ2-5, with D maybe TRBD2 (5 bases). Germline V gene sequence: CDR1 SEHNR, CDR2 FQNEAQ (reference sequence). The CDR3 sequence is 11 residues long. V was shortened by 2 bases and J by 7 bases, with 5 bases between the two germline ends. Written as DNA, the CDR3 is TGTGCCAGCAGCTTAAGCGGGACCCAGTACTTC. It codes for CASSLSGTQYF.

V gene TRBV7-9 combines with J gene TRBJ2-1, with 13 positions matching TRBD2. Germline trimming cut 6 bases from V and 0 bases from J; bases unmatched to any gene: 11. Germline CDR1 SEHNR, CDR2 FQNEAQ (reference sequence). The CDR3 contains 19 residues. CDR3 in DNA: TGTGCCAGCAGTTCAGGACTAGCGGGGGCCTTGAGCTCCTACAATGAGCAGTTCTTC. Translated: CASSSGLAGALSSYNEQFF. The full variable domain, rest sourced from reference TRBV7-9 and TRBJ2-1, is DTGVSQNPRHKITKRGQNVTFRCDPISEHNRLYWYRQTLGQGPEFLTYFQNEAQLEKSRLLSDRFSAERPKGSFSTLEIQRTEQGDSAMYLCASSSGLAGALSSYNEQFFGPGTRLTVL.

The chain recombines TRBV9 with TRBJ2-2; 8 bases align to TRBD1. This CDR3 is built from 15 residues. Trimming removed 0 bases from V and 3 bases from J; junction bases left unmatched: 1. From germline, CDR1 is SGDLS and CDR2 YYNGEE. The CDR3 loop is CASSVGTGHTGELFF. DNA of the CDR3: TGTGCCAGCAGCGTAGGGACAGGGCACACCGGGGAGCTGTTTTTT.

V usage is TRBV29-1 and J usage is TRBJ1-2; weak D call: TRBD1 (5 bases). Trimming shortened V by 6 bases and J by 4 bases, and 12 bases separated the two germline ends. The CDR3 runs 12 residues. Germline V gives CDR1 SQVTM, CDR2 ANQGSEA. The CDR3 here is CSVLVGGYGYTF. The CDR3 nucleotides are TGCAGCGTCCTCGTGGGGGGCTATGGCTACACCTTC.

This clone was seen only a few times. This chain uses TRBV6-6 with TRBJ2-3, with D unresolved. V was trimmed by 10 bases and J by 2 bases, leaving 10 bases between them. CDR3 length: 12 amino acids. Germline assignment: CDR1 MNHNY and CDR2 SVGAGI (reference sequence). The CDR3 reads CATSSPTDTQYF. In DNA form, the CDR3 reads TGTGCCACCTCCTCTCCCACAGATACGCAGTATTTT.

The chain combines TRBV19 with TRBJ1-5; D unclear. Germline V gene data show CDR1 as LNHDA and CDR2 as SQIVND (reference sequence). The length of the CDR3 is 15 residues. V was pared by 0 bases and J by 3 bases, with 9 bases between. CDR3 in DNA: TGTGCCAGTAGTATAGATCGGTTAGACAATCAGCCCCAGCATTTT. Its translation: CASSIDRLDNQPQHF.

The CDR3 here is CASRLTSGRRYEQYF. For the CDR3, the DNA is TGTGCCAGCAGATTGACTAGCGGGAGACGTTACGAGCAGTACTTC. This chain uses TRBV28 with TRBJ2-7; 12 bases are a match to TRBD2. The CDR3 is 15 residues long. Germline lookup yields CDR1 MDHEN and CDR2 SYDVKM. Germline trimming cut 6 bases from V and 4 bases from J; bases unmatched to any gene: 7.